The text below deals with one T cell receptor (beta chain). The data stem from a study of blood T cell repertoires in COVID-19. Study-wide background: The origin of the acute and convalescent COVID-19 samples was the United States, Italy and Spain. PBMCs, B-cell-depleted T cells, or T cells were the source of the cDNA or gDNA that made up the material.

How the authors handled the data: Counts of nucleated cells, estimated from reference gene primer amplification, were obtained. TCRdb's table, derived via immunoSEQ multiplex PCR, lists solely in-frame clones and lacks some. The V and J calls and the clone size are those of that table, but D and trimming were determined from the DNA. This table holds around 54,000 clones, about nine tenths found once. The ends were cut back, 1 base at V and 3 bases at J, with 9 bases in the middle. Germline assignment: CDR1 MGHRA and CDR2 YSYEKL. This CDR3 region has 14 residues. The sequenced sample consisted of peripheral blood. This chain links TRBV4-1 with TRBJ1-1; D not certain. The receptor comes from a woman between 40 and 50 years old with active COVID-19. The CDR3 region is CASSQGPSYTEAFF. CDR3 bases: TGCGCCAGCAGCCAAGGCCCGAGTTACACTGAAGCTTTCTTT.